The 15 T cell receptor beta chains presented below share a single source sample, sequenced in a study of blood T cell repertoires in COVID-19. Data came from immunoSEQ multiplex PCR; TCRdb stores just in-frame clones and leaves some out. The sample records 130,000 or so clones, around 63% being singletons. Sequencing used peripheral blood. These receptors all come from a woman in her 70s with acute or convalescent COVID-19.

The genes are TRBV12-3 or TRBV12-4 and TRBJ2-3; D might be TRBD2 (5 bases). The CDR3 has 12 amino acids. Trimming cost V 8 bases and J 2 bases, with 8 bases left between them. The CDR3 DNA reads TGTGCCAGCGGGGAGTTCACAGATACGCAGTATTTT. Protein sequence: CASGEFTDTQYF.

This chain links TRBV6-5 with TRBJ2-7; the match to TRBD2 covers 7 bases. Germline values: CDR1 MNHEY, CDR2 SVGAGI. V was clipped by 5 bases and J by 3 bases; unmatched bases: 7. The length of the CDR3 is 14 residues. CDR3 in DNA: TGTGCCAGCAGTCCCTCGCTAGCGGACTACGAGCAGTACTTC. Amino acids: CASSPSLADYEQYF.

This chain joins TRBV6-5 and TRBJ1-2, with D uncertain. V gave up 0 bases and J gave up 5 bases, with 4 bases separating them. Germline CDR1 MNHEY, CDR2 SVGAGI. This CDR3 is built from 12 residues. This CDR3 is CASSYSLYGYTF. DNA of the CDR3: TGTGCCAGCAGTTACTCACTATATGGCTACACCTTC.

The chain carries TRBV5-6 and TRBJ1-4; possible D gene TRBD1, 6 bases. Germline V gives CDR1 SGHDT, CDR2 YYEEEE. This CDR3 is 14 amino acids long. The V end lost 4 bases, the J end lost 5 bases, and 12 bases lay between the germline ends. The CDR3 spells CASSGTPPNEKLFF. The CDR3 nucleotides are TGTGCCAGCAGCGGGACACCCCCGAATGAAAAACTGTTTTTT.

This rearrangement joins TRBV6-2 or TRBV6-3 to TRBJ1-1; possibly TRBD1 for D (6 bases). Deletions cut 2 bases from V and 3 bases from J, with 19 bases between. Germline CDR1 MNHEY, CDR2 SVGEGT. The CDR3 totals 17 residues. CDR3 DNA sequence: TGTGCCAGCAGTTACAGGGGACAATCCCTCGGGGACACTGAAGCTTTCTTT. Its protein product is CASSYRGQSLGDTEAFF.

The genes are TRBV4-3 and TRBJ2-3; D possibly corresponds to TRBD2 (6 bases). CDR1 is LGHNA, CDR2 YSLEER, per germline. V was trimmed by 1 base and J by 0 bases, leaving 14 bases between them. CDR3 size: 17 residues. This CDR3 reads CASSQGGGIASTDTQYF. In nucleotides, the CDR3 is TGCGCCAGCAGCCAAGGTGGAGGGATAGCTAGCACAGATACGCAGTATTTT.

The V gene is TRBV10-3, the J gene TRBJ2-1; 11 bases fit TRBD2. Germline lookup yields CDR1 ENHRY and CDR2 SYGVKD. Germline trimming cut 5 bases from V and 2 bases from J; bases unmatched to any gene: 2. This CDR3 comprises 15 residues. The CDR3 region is CAISIAGGAYNEQFF. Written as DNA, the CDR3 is TGTGCCATCAGTATAGCGGGGGGGGCCTACAATGAGCAGTTCTTC.

The CDR3 protein is CASSYSTEPSYEQYF. Here the CDR3 DNA reads TGTGCCAGCAGTTACTCAACAGAACCCTCCTACGAGCAGTACTTC. The chain recombines TRBV6-5 with TRBJ2-7, with D uncertain. The CDR3 runs 15 residues. Germline CDR1 MNHEY, CDR2 SVGAGI. With 0 bases removed from V and 0 bases from J, the gap between germline ends came to 9 bases.

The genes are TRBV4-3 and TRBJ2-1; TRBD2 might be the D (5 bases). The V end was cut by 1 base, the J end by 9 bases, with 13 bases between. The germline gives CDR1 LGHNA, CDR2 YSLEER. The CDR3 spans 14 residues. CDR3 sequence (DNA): TGCGCCAGCAGCCAAGGACCTCATCGGGGTGAGCAGTTCTTC. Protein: CASSQGPHRGEQFF.

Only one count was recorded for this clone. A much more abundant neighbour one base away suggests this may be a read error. Here the CDR3 DNA reads TGTGCCAGCAGTTTAGGTCTCTCCTACGAGCAGTACTTC. Encoded protein: CASSLGLSYEQYF. The V gene is TRBV12-3 or TRBV12-4, the J gene TRBJ2-7; no definite D call. This CDR3 spans 13 amino acids. Trimming took 1 base from V and 0 from J, leaving 4 bases between them.

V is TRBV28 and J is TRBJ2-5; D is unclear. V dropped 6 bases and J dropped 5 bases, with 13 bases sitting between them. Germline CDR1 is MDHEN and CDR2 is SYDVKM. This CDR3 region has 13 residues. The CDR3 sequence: CASSLSLVETQYF. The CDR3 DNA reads TGTGCCAGCAGCCTGAGTTTGGTCGAGACCCAGTACTTC.

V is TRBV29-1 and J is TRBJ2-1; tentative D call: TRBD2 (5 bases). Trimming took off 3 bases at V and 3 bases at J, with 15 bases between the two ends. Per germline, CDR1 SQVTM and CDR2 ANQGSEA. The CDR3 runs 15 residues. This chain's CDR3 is CSVDIGVAGYNEQFF. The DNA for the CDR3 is TGCAGCGTTGATATCGGGGTAGCAGGCTACAATGAGCAGTTCTTC.

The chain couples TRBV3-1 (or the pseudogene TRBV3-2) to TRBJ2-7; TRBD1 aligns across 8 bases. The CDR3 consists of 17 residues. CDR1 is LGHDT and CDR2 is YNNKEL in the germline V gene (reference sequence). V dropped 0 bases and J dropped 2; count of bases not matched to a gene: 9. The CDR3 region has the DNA TGTGCCAGCAGCCAAGATGTAGGGACAGGTCACGCCTACGAGCAGTACTTC. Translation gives CASSQDVGTGHAYEQYF.

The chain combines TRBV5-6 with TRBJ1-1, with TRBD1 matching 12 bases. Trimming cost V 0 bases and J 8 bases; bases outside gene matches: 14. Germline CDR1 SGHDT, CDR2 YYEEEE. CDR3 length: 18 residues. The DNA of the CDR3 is TGTGCCAGCAGCTTGGGGCCCTCCGGGACAGGGGGCCACGGCGAAGCTTTCTTT. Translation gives CASSLGPSGTGGHGEAFF. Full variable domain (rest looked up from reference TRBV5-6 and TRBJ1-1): DAGVTQSPTHLIKTRGQQVTLRCSPKSGHDTVSWYQQALGQGPQFIFQYYEEEERQRGNFPDRFSGHQFPNYSSELNVNALLLGDSALYLCASSLGPSGTGGHGEAFFGQGTRLTVV.

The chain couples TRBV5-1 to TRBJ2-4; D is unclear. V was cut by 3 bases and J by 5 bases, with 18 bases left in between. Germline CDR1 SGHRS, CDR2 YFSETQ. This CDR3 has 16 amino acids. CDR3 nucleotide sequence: TGCGCCAGCAGCTCGACTTCTGCCCTCGACGAAAACATTCAGTACTTC. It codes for CASSSTSALDENIQYF. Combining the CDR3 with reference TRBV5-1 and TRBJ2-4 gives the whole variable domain KAGVTQTPRYLIKTRGQQVTLSCSPISGHRSVSWYQQTPGQGLQFLFEYFSETQRNKGNFPGRFSGRQFSNSRSEMNVSTLELGDSALYLCASSSTSALDENIQYFGAGTRLSVL.